These 12 T cell receptor beta chains came from one sample sequenced in a study of blood T cells in healthy people across ages. Primed by a sample-barcoded 5' primer and a J-beta primer mix, a second PCR proceeded for 7 to 11 cycles. MiXCR, applied by TCRdb to the 5' RACE reads, yields one record per CDR3 protein. This table has about 800,000 distinct CDR3 sequences, about 25% appearing once. This sample was also put to use in a study of T cells of mothers and their children.

Sequencing used blood. These receptors originate from a boy aged 5 to 17 in good health.

This clonotype was detected many times. The chain uses TRBV10-3 and TRBJ2-2; unclear D gene. Germline V CDR1 and CDR2: ENHRY, SYGVKD. Trimming stripped 2 bases from V and 3 bases from J, with 7 bases between. The length of the CDR3 is 14 residues. In DNA, the CDR3 is TGTGCCATCAGTGAGGGATGGGACACCGGGGAGCTGTTTTTT. This sequence encodes CAISEGWDTGELFF.

The chain joins TRBV4-3 to TRBJ2-7; 8 nucleotides align to TRBD2. CDR1 LGHNA and CDR2 YSLEER come from the germline V gene. V dropped 4 bases and J dropped 0; count of bases not matched to a gene: 14. This CDR3 contains 18 residues. The DNA of the CDR3 is TGCGCCAGCAGCCTATACCTAGCGGGCGGGATGAGCTCCTACGAGCAGTACTTC. Residues: CASSLYLAGGMSSYEQYF.

As concerns this clonotype: Sequence at one end of the junction differs from germline and may be a read error. The chain couples TRBV5-1 to TRBJ1-1; D gene uncertain. This CDR3 is built from 14 residues. CDR1 SGHRS and CDR2 YFSETQ come from the germline V gene. CDR3 sequence reads: CASSLIGKNTEASF. The CDR3 DNA reads TGCGCCAGCAGCTTAATCGGGAAGAACACTGAAGCTTCCTTT.

The chain recombines TRBV19 with TRBJ2-1; a weak D match, TRBD1 (6 bases). The CDR3 is 15 residues long. Trimming stripped 3 bases from V and 6 bases from J, with 15 bases between. Per the germline V gene, CDR1 is LNHDA and CDR2 is SQIVND (reference sequence). The CDR3 sequence: CASSILAGASNEQFF. CDR3 coding DNA: TGTGCCAGTAGTATCTTGGCAGGGGCTAGCAATGAGCAGTTCTTC.

The V gene is TRBV29-1, the J gene TRBJ2-3, with 8 bases lining up with TRBD2. Germline V gives CDR1 SQVTM, CDR2 ANQGSEA. Trimming at V came to 2 bases and at J to 5 bases, leaving 3 bases not matched to a gene. There are 13 residues in the CDR3. Here the CDR3 reads CSVERAGGDTQYF. CDR3 in DNA: TGCAGCGTTGAACGGGCGGGAGGAGATACGCAGTATTTT.

Here the CDR3 DNA reads TGTGCCAGCAGGGCGGGGACAGGGGGCCGCGATGAGCAGTTCTTC. Translation: CASRAGTGGRDEQFF. The chain carries TRBV12-3 or TRBV12-4 and TRBJ2-1; 12 positions match TRBD1. This CDR3 has 15 residues. Losses at the gene ends were 6 bases for V and 8 bases for J; bases not matched to a gene: 8.

The chain carries TRBV9 and TRBJ2-7; 7 bases align to TRBD2. CDR1 is SGDLS and CDR2 is YYNGEE in the germline V gene. The CDR3 consists of 13 residues. Trimming cost V 0 bases and J 9 bases; bases outside gene matches: 6. The CDR3 reads CASSVDGSGVQYF. CDR3 in DNA: TGTGCCAGCAGCGTAGATGGGAGCGGGGTGCAGTACTTC.

The rearrangement links TRBV14 to TRBJ2-1; tentatively, D is TRBD1 or TRBD2 (5 bases each). The CDR3 sequence is 13 residues long. The V end lost 2 bases, the J end lost 14 bases, and 16 bases lay between the germline ends. Germline assignment: CDR1 SGHDN and CDR2 FVKESK. CDR3 sequence (DNA): TGTGCCAGCAGCCAACAACTGGGGGTAGTGGAGTTCTTC. It is translated as CASSQQLGVVEFF.

The chain is built from TRBV4-1 and TRBJ1-4; D is perhaps TRBD1 (6 bases). V lost 7 bases and J lost 7, with 16 bases in between. Looked up from germline, CDR1 is MGHRA and CDR2 is YSYEKL. There are 14 residues in the CDR3. The CDR3 DNA reads TGCGCCAGCACACCAGGGGTCGGAAGTGAAAAACTGTTTTTT. It is translated as CASTPGVGSEKLFF.

This clonotype was seen many times. The genes are TRBV7-9 and TRBJ1-3; D is uncertain. Between the trimmed V and J ends, which lost 1 base and 3 bases, there was a span of 1 base. The CDR3 covers 12 residues. Germline CDR1 is SEHNR and CDR2 is FQNEAQ (reference sequence). CDR3: CASSLGGNTIYF. The CDR3 DNA is TGTGCCAGCAGCTTAGGTGGAAACACCATATATTTT.

The table lists this clonotype with a few counts. The chain combines TRBV20-1 with TRBJ1-6; no definite D call. Germline values: CDR1 DFQATT, CDR2 SNEGSKA (reference sequence). The CDR3 covers 10 residues. DNA of the CDR3: TGCACCACTGGAAGAACAGTCACCCACTTT. The encoded protein is CTTGRTVTHF.

This clonotype was detected only a few times. V and J are TRBV12-3 or TRBV12-4 and TRBJ2-7; D is possibly TRBD2 (5 bases). The CDR3 is 12 residues long. Here the CDR3 reads CASGTRTFEQYF. CDR3 nucleotides: TGTGCAAGCGGAACCCGTACGTTCGAGCAGTACTTC.